This T cell receptor beta chain was found in a study of blood T cell repertoires in COVID-19. Study background: T cells, B-cell-depleted T cells, or PBMCs supplied cDNA or gDNA.

Germline values: CDR1 SEHNR, CDR2 FQNEAQ (reference sequence). This CDR3 is built from 12 residues. Here immunoSEQ multiplex PCR was the method, and the copy in TCRdb shows in-frame clones only, minus some. Found here are some 52,000 clones, approximately 84% of them singletons; the top ten hold 25% to 30%. Details on this clone: The junction departs from the called germline gene at one end, perhaps through a read error.

J is TRBJ2-7 and V is TRBV7-9; D perhaps matches TRBD2 (6 bases). Sequences were obtained from peripheral blood. This TCR was sampled from a human donor in a cohort sampled during active COVID-19. The CDR3 region is CASSFPDYKQYF. In nucleotides, the CDR3 is TGTGCCAGCAGCTTCCCGGACTACAAGCAGTACTTC.